This T cell receptor beta chain was sequenced during a study of follicular helper T cells after annual influenza vaccination (dated 2017 in TCRdb). Background for the entire study: Blood was collected on days 0, 7 and 28 after each seasonal influenza vaccination. To look at recall of cTfh clones, some subjects were tracked through successive annual vaccinations covering the 2013-2014, 2014-2015 and 2015-2016 seasons. One week after vaccination, a second recruited cohort of roughly 12 subjects (Table S1) displayed a similar ICOS+CD38+ cTfh response. Multi-year samples were available for six subjects, with four spanning two vaccination seasons and two spanning three seasons. The 2013-2014 samples were cryopreserved, while the 2015 samples were processed right after collection.

Reading the label with the study, this specimen's time point is: 2014-2015 season, 7 days after vaccination. Adults were given seasonal inactivated influenza vaccine (Fluvarix), and sorted blood CD4 subsets were followed by TCRB sequencing before and after vaccination. To be eligible, subjects had to live in the community and must not have received influenza vaccine in the previous 6 months. Exclusions included influenza vaccine contraindications, substance abuse, HIV/AIDS, active malignancy, immunomodulatory medication and active illness such as respiratory infection. Between roughly 35 and 100 mL of blood was sampled per time point. Circulating Tfh were defined as non-naive CD4+CXCR5+PD-1+ cells, and these cells were sorted into ICOS+CD38+ and ICOS-CD38- fractions. Either Ficoll-Paque PLUS or SepMate separation was used to isolate PBMC. Before DNA extraction, cell subsets were sorted from PBMC on a BD FACS Aria.

Compared with germline, V lacks 8 bases and J lacks 1 base; bases without a gene match: 5. The CDR3, cysteine through phenylalanine, is 14 amino acids long. Kept here is only the CDR3 DNA, which spans 42 bases and is read in frame from base 1. CDR1 MNHEY and CDR2 SVGAGI were looked up in the germline V gene. Overall study outcomes, separate from this receptor: Day 7 ICOS+CD38+ clones were most often found later in ICOS-CD38- cTfh, suggesting that subset may serve as a memory reservoir. Rare clonotypes could not be sampled because productive TCRB sequences were recovered from only about 9.5-23% of the analyzed cells. A recurrent oligoclonal ICOS+CD38+ cTfh response containing tetramer and AIM influenza-specific clonotypes was recalled by successive annual vaccinations. ICOS+CD38+ cTfh clonality correlated with the frequency of that population, and its change correlated with the change in circulating plasmablast frequency.

Remarks on this clone: Its antigen has not been determined. No quality values exist for individual bases; no much larger clone is one base distant.

Library preparation employed the immunoSEQ multiplex PCR assay. Adaptive Biotechnologies carried out TCRB amplification, library preparation, sequencing and preliminary bioinformatics at Survey level resolution. TCRB sequencing used multiplex PCR amplification of genomic DNA from sorted cTfh populations. In the source study's methods: Clonality was calculated in R as 1 minus normalized Shannon entropy, and the Gini index was calculated with the R package ineq. The overlap score was defined as the summed counts of shared sequences divided by the total counts of all sequences in both compared samples. Fisher's exact test, with an assumed theoretical repertoire of 10^7 TCRB sequences, was used to assess the significance of shared clonotypes. TCRdb took over this immuneACCESS table, retaining in-frame rearrangements with V and J assigned. Such tables are incomplete; in checked studies, under half of the missing clones stem from an unresolved V gene, and the remainder is unexplained. Clone size and V and J calls were adopted from that table, with D and trimming inferred from the DNA. In all, the sample holds nearly 15,000 clones, and 84% of those were seen once. Of the sample, under 1.5% falls within the top ten clones.

The sequenced sample was CXCR5+ CD38- circulating T follicular helper cells from blood, obtained 7 days after influenza vaccination. The sample's cell subset or site, from its label and the paper: circulating Tfh, non-naive CD4+CXCR5+PD-1+ (ICOS+CD38+ or ICOS-CD38-). Here the chain combines TRBV6-5 and TRBJ1-1; TRBD1 matches 9 bases in the middle. This TCR was sampled from an adult who received the influenza vaccine. The DNA sequence reads TGTGCCAGCTACATACAGGGGGCGAACACTGAAGCTTTCTTT. Its protein reads: CASYIQGANTEAFF.